The next 14 T cell receptor beta chains were all read from a single sample in a study of blood T cell repertoires in COVID-19. TCRdb keeps only in-frame clones here, not all; method: immunoSEQ multiplex PCR. The table has roughly 300,000 clones, about 90% seen once. Sequencing input: peripheral blood. Every receptor here comes from a woman aged 45-65 years who had recovered from COVID-19.

The chain is built from TRBV28 and TRBJ1-2; the match to TRBD1 covers 7 bases. Germline CDR1 MDHEN, CDR2 SYDVKM. The CDR3 is made up of 15 amino acids. J gave up 2 bases and V 2 bases, and 5 bases lay outside the gene matches. The CDR3 region is CASSLRAGGNYGYTF. CDR3 in DNA: TGTGCCAGCAGTTTAAGGGCAGGGGGGAACTATGGCTACACCTTC.

This chain uses TRBV9 with TRBJ1-6, with D possibly TRBD1 on 5 matching bases. Trimming stripped 4 bases from V and 6 bases from J, with 8 bases between. The CDR3 is made up of 13 amino acids. In germline, CDR1 is SGDLS, CDR2 YYNGEE. The CDR3 region is CASSPDSNSPLHF. The CDR3 DNA follows: TGTGCCAGCAGCCCCGACAGTAATTCACCCCTCCACTTT.

This clone has only a few counts. The chain employs TRBV5-1 and TRBJ2-2; D unclear. Per the germline V gene, CDR1 is SGHRS and CDR2 is YFSETQ. The CDR3 runs to 14 residues. V was pared by 5 bases and J by 4 bases, with 12 bases between. In DNA form, the CDR3 reads TGCGCCAGCAGTCCCGGGTCCGTCACCGGGGAGCTGTTTTTT. This codes for CASSPGSVTGELFF.

The gene calls are TRBV3-1 (or the pseudogene TRBV3-2) and TRBJ1-5; D uncertain. The CDR3 consists of 12 residues. Between the trimmed V and J ends, which lost 4 bases and 7 bases, there was a span of 8 bases. CDR1 and CDR2 (germline): LGHDT, YNNKEL (reference sequence). Here the CDR3 reads CASSRTGQPQHF. CDR3 in DNA: TGTGCCAGCAGCCGGACTGGGCAGCCCCAGCATTTT.

This chain links TRBV7-2 with TRBJ2-3, with TRBD1 identical over 8 bases. Germline V CDR1 and CDR2: SGHTA, FQGNSA. J was trimmed by 5 bases and V by 3 bases; bases with no gene match: 4. CDR3 size: 14 residues. The CDR3 here is CASSFGGTGDTQYF. CDR3 bases: TGTGCCAGCAGCTTCGGCGGGACAGGAGATACGCAGTATTTT. The full variable domain, rest sourced from reference TRBV7-2 and TRBJ2-3, is GAGVSQSPSNKVTEKGKDVELRCDPISGHTALYWYRQSLGQGLEFLIYFQGNSAPDKSGLPSDRFSAERTGGSVSTLTIQRTQQEDSAVYLCASSFGGTGDTQYFGPGTRLTVL.

The J gene is TRBJ1-5, the V gene TRBV6-1, with unresolved D. The CDR3 sequence is 14 residues long. Trimming pared 3 bases from V and 4 bases from J, leaving 10 bases between. Germline V CDR1 and CDR2: MNHNS, SASEGT. Written as DNA, the CDR3 is TGTGCCAGCAGTGAGAGGGCTTCTAATCAGCCCCAGCATTTT. It is translated as CASSERASNQPQHF.

The rearrangement links TRBV3-1 (or the pseudogene TRBV3-2) to TRBJ1-6; the match to TRBD1 covers 9 bases. V dropped 2 bases and J dropped 7; count of bases not matched to a gene: 3. CDR3 length equals 15 residues. Looked up from germline, CDR1 is LGHDT and CDR2 is YNNKEL (reference sequence). This CDR3 is CASSQPGQGNSPLHF. As DNA, the CDR3 is TGTGCCAGCAGCCAACCGGGACAGGGAAATTCACCCCTCCACTTT.

The rearrangement uses TRBV12-3 or TRBV12-4 and TRBJ1-2; no definite D call. The CDR3 consists of 13 residues. V lost 0 bases, J lost 5 bases, and 7 bases lay in between. The DNA for the CDR3 is TGTGCCAGCAGTTTAGCCACGGAGTATGGCTACACCTTC. It translates to CASSLATEYGYTF.

This clone was found once. This sequence joins TRBV3-1 (or the pseudogene TRBV3-2) and TRBJ1-1; D gene ambiguous. The germline CDR1 and CDR2 sequences are LGHDT and YNNKEL (reference sequence). This CDR3 has 14 amino acids. V gave up 4 bases and J gave up 4 bases, with 13 bases separating them. CDR3 protein: CASSPMRAATEAFF. The CDR3 nucleotides are TGTGCCAGCAGCCCGATGAGGGCAGCCACTGAAGCTTTCTTT.

This sequence joins TRBV19 and TRBJ2-2; D uncertain. Trimming removed 5 bases at V and 6 bases at J, with 10 bases between. Germline V gene lookup returns CDR1 LNHDA and CDR2 SQIVND (reference sequence). CDR3 length: 13 amino acids. The CDR3 DNA reads TGTGCCAGTAGTGTGAGAACCTCCGGGGAGCTGTTTTTT. Its translation is CASSVRTSGELFF.

The chain carries TRBV9 and TRBJ1-1, with D perhaps matching TRBD1 (6 bases). V lost 5 bases to trimming and J lost 4 bases, with 15 bases between them. Germline CDR1 and CDR2: SGDLS and YYNGEE. This CDR3 is 14 amino acids long. The CDR3 region has the DNA TGTGCCAGCAGTGCAACAGGGTTTCTCACTGAAGCTTTCTTT. This encodes CASSATGFLTEAFF. Full variable domain (remainder filled in from reference TRBV9 and TRBJ1-1): DSGVTQTPKHLITATGQRVTLRCSPRSGDLSVYWYQQSLDQGLQFLIQYYNGEERAKGNILERFSAQQFPDLHSELNLSSLELGDSALYFCASSATGFLTEAFFGQGTRLTVV.

The chain is built from TRBV30 and TRBJ2-7; TRBD1 might be the D (6 bases). V gave up 0 bases and J gave up 10 bases, with 13 bases separating them. The CDR3 has 12 amino acids. Germline V lookup: CDR1 GTSNPN, CDR2 SVGIG (reference sequence). The CDR3 is CAWSVLDSGQYF. DNA of the CDR3: TGTGCCTGGAGTGTCTTGGACAGCGGACAGTACTTC.

This clone came up once. Here the CDR3 reads CASSRPRELFFIETQYF. CDR3 nucleotides: TGTGCCAGCAGCCGCCCCAGGGAATTGTTTTTTATTGAGACCCAGTACTTC. This rearrangement joins TRBV6-2 or TRBV6-3 to TRBJ2-5; the D gene is possibly TRBD1 (5 bases). CDR3 length: 17 amino acids. The V gene lost 6 bases and the J gene lost 5 bases, with 25 bases spanning the gap. Germline CDR1 is MNHEY and CDR2 is SVGEGT.

The chain uses TRBV27 and TRBJ1-2, with 8 bases that match TRBD1. There are 16 residues in the CDR3. V shed 3 bases, J shed 4 bases, and the junction held 10 bases outside the gene matches. CDR1 MNHEY and CDR2 SMNVEV come from the germline V gene (reference sequence). CDR3 DNA: TGTGCCAGCAGTTTGGCGGGGACAGGCCCATTCTATGGCTACACCTTC. It is translated as CASSLAGTGPFYGYTF.